These 24 T cell receptor beta chains share one sample of origin, sequenced in a study of control samples from healthy donors and cancer patients. Some clones are missing from TCRdb's copy, which holds only in-frame ones; the method was immunoSEQ multiplex PCR. Counted here are about 170,000 clones, about nine tenths occurring once; the ten biggest clones make up 1.5%. Source material: blood. Receptor source: a woman aged 25 to 39 in good health.

V gene TRBV6-5 combines with J gene TRBJ1-4; 8 bases map to TRBD1. Trimming removed 2 bases from V and 3 bases from J; junction bases left unmatched: 2. Looked up from germline, CDR1 is MNHEY and CDR2 is SVGAGI. This CDR3 has 15 amino acids. The CDR3 here is CASSYQGQANEKLFF. The CDR3 DNA reads TGTGCCAGCAGTTACCAGGGACAGGCTAATGAAAAACTGTTTTTT.

The CDR3 reads CASSYSAGFGEKLFF. The CDR3 DNA sequence: TGTGCCAGCAGTTACTCGGCGGGGTTCGGGGAAAAACTGTTTTTT. The J gene is TRBJ1-4, the V gene TRBV6-5; D call uncertain. This CDR3 has 15 residues. Germline assignment: CDR1 MNHEY and CDR2 SVGAGI. V gave up 0 bases and J gave up 8 bases, with 13 bases separating them.

The chain employs TRBV4-2 and TRBJ2-2; the D gene is possibly TRBD2 (6 bases). The ends were cut back, 5 bases at V and 5 bases at J, with 21 bases in the middle. The CDR3 loop spans 17 amino acids. Germline V gives CDR1 LGHNA, CDR2 YNFKEQ. The DNA of the CDR3 is TGTGCCAGCAGCAGGATTGGAGGGGCCGGAGGGACCGGGGAGCTGTTTTTT. As protein: CASSRIGGAGGTGELFF.

The chain couples TRBV20-1 to TRBJ2-7; D may be TRBD2 (5 bases). The V gene lost 3 bases and the J gene lost 2 bases, with 11 bases spanning the gap. This CDR3 is built from 13 residues. CDR1 and CDR2 (germline): DFQATT, SNEGSKA (reference sequence). In DNA, the CDR3 is TGCAGTGCTAGTTCCGGGGTAACCTACGAGCAGTACTTC. This translates into CSASSGVTYEQYF.

The chain joins TRBV11-2 to TRBJ1-1; D is unresolved. Trimming cost V 2 bases and J 3 bases, with 7 bases left between them. Germline-derived CDR1 and CDR2 are SGHAT and FQNNGV. The CDR3 is made up of 13 amino acids. This CDR3 is CASSLSDYTEAFF. The CDR3 coding sequence is TGTGCCAGCAGCTTAAGTGATTACACTGAAGCTTTCTTT.

The chain uses TRBV7-2 and TRBJ1-2; 10 positions match TRBD1. Trimming cost V 4 bases and J 4 bases; bases outside gene matches: 6. Germline-derived CDR1 and CDR2 are SGHTA and FQGNSA. The CDR3 sequence is 15 residues long. The DNA for the CDR3 is TGTGCCAGCAGCTACCAGACAGGGGGCATCTATGGCTACACCTTC. Its protein is CASSYQTGGIYGYTF.

This sequence joins TRBV5-1 and TRBJ1-2, with TRBD1 identical over 7 bases. Germline values: CDR1 SGHRS, CDR2 YFSETQ. The V segment lost 1 base and the J segment 7 bases; nucleotides outside the gene matches: 7. The CDR3 totals 14 residues. This CDR3 is CASSLTGEGGGYTF. DNA for the CDR3: TGCGCCAGCAGCTTGACAGGGGAGGGTGGTGGCTACACCTTC.

The rearrangement links TRBV11-2 to TRBJ2-1; D may be TRBD2 (5 bases). The CDR3 covers 18 residues. Germline loops: CDR1 SGHAT, CDR2 FQNNGV. V lost 1 base and J lost 0, with 16 bases in between. This chain's CDR3 is CASSLATILADSYNEQFF. The DNA of the CDR3 is TGTGCCAGCAGCTTAGCCACCATCCTAGCCGACTCCTACAATGAGCAGTTCTTC. The whole variable domain, filled in from reference TRBV11-2 and TRBJ2-1, reads EAGVAQSPRYKIIEKRQSVAFWCNPISGHATLYWYQQILGQGPKLLIQFQNNGVVDDSQLPKDRFSAERLKGVDSTLKIQPAKLEDSAVYLCASSLATILADSYNEQFFGPGTRLTVL.

The chain uses TRBV15 and TRBJ2-1, with 8 positions matching TRBD2. This CDR3 is 16 amino acids long. Looked up from germline, CDR1 is LNHNV and CDR2 is YYDKDF (reference sequence). Trimming at V came to 0 bases and at J to 4 bases, leaving 5 bases not matched to a gene. CDR3 region: CATSRDPGTRYNEQFF. For the CDR3, the DNA is TGTGCCACCAGCAGAGATCCCGGGACTAGGTACAATGAGCAGTTCTTC.

CDR3 protein: CASSHRDRGVTNEKLFF. The CDR3 nucleotides read TGTGCCAGCAGCCACCGGGACAGGGGGGTAACTAATGAAAAACTGTTTTTT. This sequence joins TRBV11-2 and TRBJ1-4, with TRBD1 matching 11 bases. CDR1 SGHAT and CDR2 FQNNGV come from the germline V gene. The V segment lost 5 bases and the J segment 1 base; nucleotides outside the gene matches: 6. The length of the CDR3 is 17 residues.

The chain is built from TRBV6-5 and TRBJ2-3; 9 nucleotides align to TRBD2. The CDR3 consists of 15 residues. The germline CDR1 and CDR2 sequences are MNHEY and SVGAGI. V lost 6 bases, J lost 2 bases, and 6 bases stayed unmatched. The CDR3 sequence is CASRRRGGFTDTQYF. CDR3 bases: TGTGCCAGCAGAAGGCGGGGGGGGTTCACAGATACGCAGTATTTT.

The J gene is TRBJ1-1, the V gene TRBV11-2; perhaps TRBD1 as D (6 bases). Trimming shortened V by 0 bases and J by 10 bases, and 12 bases separated the two germline ends. Germline V gives CDR1 SGHAT, CDR2 FQNNGV. The CDR3 sequence is 13 residues long. CDR3 in amino acids: CASSLDRGRGAFF. The CDR3 DNA reads as TGTGCCAGCAGCTTAGATCGGGGGCGCGGAGCTTTCTTT.

Here the CDR3 reads CASSLRTPNTEAFF. The CDR3 DNA reads TGTGCCAGCAGCCTCCGGACACCCAACACTGAAGCTTTCTTT. The chain has TRBV11-2 and TRBJ1-1, with a tentative D call TRBD1 (5 bases). Trimming removed 5 bases at V and 2 bases at J, with 12 bases between. The CDR3 loop spans 14 amino acids. Germline V gives CDR1 SGHAT, CDR2 FQNNGV.

The gene calls are TRBV2 and TRBJ1-5; weak D call: TRBD1 (5 bases). CDR1 is SNHLY, CDR2 FYNNEI, per germline. V lost 3 bases, J lost 4 bases, and 7 bases lay in between. The CDR3 loop spans 13 amino acids. CDR3 protein: CASSDWGNQPQHF. DNA for the CDR3: TGTGCCAGCAGTGATTGGGGGAATCAGCCCCAGCATTTT.

This chain connects TRBV15 to TRBJ2-2, with TRBD1 as a possible D gene (5 bases). Trimming took 0 bases from V and 8 from J, leaving 7 bases between them. Germline values: CDR1 LNHNV, CDR2 YYDKDF (reference sequence). The CDR3 is made up of 13 amino acids. The CDR3 loop is CATSRDRQGELFF. CDR3 coding DNA: TGTGCCACCAGCAGAGATCGACAGGGGGAGCTGTTTTTT.

The CDR3 protein is CASSQDLGGGNEQFF. CDR3 sequence (DNA): TGTGCCAGCAGCCAAGATCTGGGCGGGGGAAATGAGCAGTTCTTC. The chain recombines TRBV4-2 with TRBJ2-1, with 7 nucleotides matching TRBD2. CDR3 length: 15 amino acids. Per the germline V gene, CDR1 is LGHNA and CDR2 is YNFKEQ. V shed 0 bases and J 7 bases; nucleotides not matched to a gene: 6.

The chain carries TRBV28 and TRBJ2-7; 9 bases agree with TRBD1. This CDR3 spans 14 amino acids. CDR1 is MDHEN and CDR2 is SYDVKM in the germline V gene. Germline trimming cut 6 bases from V and 1 base from J; bases unmatched to any gene: 4. CDR3 amino acids: CASRGTGPSYEQYF. The CDR3 DNA reads as TGTGCCAGCAGGGGGACAGGGCCGTCCTACGAGCAGTACTTC.

The V gene is TRBV18, the J gene TRBJ1-6; D not resolved. This CDR3 contains 13 residues. V was pared by 2 bases and J by 8 bases, with 7 bases between. From germline, CDR1 is KGHSH and CDR2 LQKENI. The CDR3 nucleotides are TGTGCCAGCTCACCATCCGGGGATTCACCCCTCCACTTT. This gives the protein CASSPSGDSPLHF.

The chain has TRBV7-3 and TRBJ2-7; D is unclear. The CDR3 covers 15 residues. The V and J ends lost 1 base and 0 bases respectively, with 10 bases between them. In germline, CDR1 is SGHTA, CDR2 FQGTGA. The CDR3 DNA sequence: TGTGCCAGCAGCTTAATTTCTCAGAGCTCCTACGAGCAGTACTTC. This sequence encodes CASSLISQSSYEQYF.

CDR3 residues: CASSQLQGSGNTIYF. Written as DNA, the CDR3 is TGCGCCAGCAGCCAATTACAGGGATCTGGAAACACCATATATTTT. The chain employs TRBV4-3 and TRBJ1-3, with D possibly matching TRBD1 (6 bases). Germline values: CDR1 LGHNA, CDR2 YSLEER. V shed 2 bases and J shed 1 base, with 9 bases lying between them. This CDR3 is 15 amino acids long.

Details on this clone: The sample contains more than one DNA sequence encoding this CDR3. J is TRBJ1-2 and V is TRBV28; no clear D gene. V was trimmed by 1 base and J by 0 bases, leaving 3 bases between them. The CDR3 contains 13 residues. Germline loops: CDR1 MDHEN, CDR2 SYDVKM. DNA for the CDR3: TGTGCCAGCAGTTTATACTCTAACTATGGCTACACCTTC. Protein product: CASSLYSNYGYTF.

A word on this clone: This sample also contains other DNA sequences that code for the same CDR3. The V call is TRBV6-5, the J call TRBJ1-5; TRBD1 matches 7 bases. CDR3 length: 16 amino acids. The germline gives CDR1 MNHEY, CDR2 SVGAGI. The V segment lost 0 bases and the J segment 2 bases; nucleotides outside the gene matches: 4. The CDR3 here is CASSYSQGGGNQPQHF. CDR3 DNA sequence: TGTGCCAGCAGTTACTCGCAGGGGGGGGGCAATCAGCCCCAGCATTTT.

The chain uses TRBV5-1 and TRBJ1-6; D unclear. The germline V and J ends were trimmed by 3 bases and 7 bases, with 11 bases remaining between them. Per the germline V gene, CDR1 is SGHRS and CDR2 is YFSETQ. The CDR3 sequence is 14 residues long. The CDR3 DNA sequence: TGCGCCAGCAGCTCCGGGGAGGTAAATTCACCCCTCCACTTT. It yields the protein CASSSGEVNSPLHF.

The chain employs TRBV7-9 and TRBJ2-3; the D gene could be TRBD1 or TRBD2 (5 bases each). V lost 4 bases to trimming and J lost 1 base, with 9 bases between them. Germline lookup yields CDR1 SEHNR and CDR2 FQNEAQ (reference sequence). The CDR3 is 14 amino acids. The CDR3 nucleotides are TGTGCCAGCAGCTCGGGGCAGGGCACAGATACGCAGTATTTT. Amino acid sequence: CASSSGQGTDTQYF.